This T cell receptor (beta chain) was sequenced in a study of cytomegalovirus exposure and HLA in healthy donors. About this clone itself: Its cognate antigen is unknown. The sample contains more than one DNA sequence encoding this CDR3.

Per germline, CDR1 SGHAT and CDR2 FQNNGV. The CDR3 has 13 amino acids. V was cut by 5 bases and J by 1 base, with 8 bases left in between. General study points: Some 150 TCR beta chains were listed as cytomegalovirus-associated.

A multiplex PCR was run with 60 Vbeta primers and 13 Jbeta primers. The protocol was immunoSEQ multiplex PCR, while the TCRdb copy is restricted to in-frame clones and leaves out a portion. The data show 110,000 to 150,000 clones, around 75% seen once. The sample comprised PBMCs. The clonotype originates from a woman aged 40 to 50 in good health and CMV-seronegative. V usage is TRBV11-2 and J usage is TRBJ1-2; a possible D gene is TRBD1 (5 bases). The DNA for the CDR3 is TGTGCCAGCAGCCCCGACAGTAACTATGGCTACACCTTC. It encodes CASSPDSNYGYTF.